These 12 T cell receptor beta chains were sequenced from one sample in a study of T cells after yellow fever vaccination. One entry per CDR3 protein results from TCRdb running MiXCR on the 5' RACE reads. The sample yields 170,000 or so distinct CDR3 sequences, approximately 6.2% seen once. The sample consisted of CD4+ T cells sorted from PBMCs, taken on the day of the first yellow fever vaccination. The origin of the receptors is a man aged 18 to 35 who received the YFV17D yellow fever vaccine.

The V gene is TRBV27, the J gene TRBJ2-3; D is uncertain. V was clipped by 6 bases and J by 4 bases, with 14 bases between them. The CDR3 has 14 residues. Germline CDR1 MNHEY, CDR2 SMNVEV (reference sequence). For the CDR3, the DNA is TGTGCCAGCAGAAAACGCAACGGAGCAGATACGCAGTATTTT. Translated, it gives CASRKRNGADTQYF.

The chain has TRBV6-2 or TRBV6-3 and TRBJ2-1, with TRBD2 identical over 13 bases. The trim removed 6 bases at V and 8 bases at J, leaving 7 bases unmatched. Germline V CDR1 and CDR2: MNHEY, SVGEGT. The CDR3 has 15 amino acids. CDR3 loop: CASSTTSGGFYEQFF. In DNA, the CDR3 is TGTGCCAGCAGCACGACTAGCGGGGGGTTCTATGAGCAGTTCTTC.

The chain is built from TRBV20-1 and TRBJ1-5; D is unclear. Per germline, CDR1 DFQATT and CDR2 SNEGSKA (reference sequence). Trimming removed 4 bases at V and 9 bases at J, with 13 bases between. The CDR3 totals 12 residues. The CDR3: CSATTVRGPQHF. CDR3 DNA sequence: TGCAGTGCTACTACGGTTCGAGGGCCCCAGCATTTT.

This clonotype has more than one count but fewer than ten. The genes are TRBV5-1 and TRBJ2-3; 11 nucleotides agree with TRBD2. The V segment lost 4 bases and the J segment 3 bases; nucleotides outside the gene matches: 1. CDR1 SGHRS and CDR2 YFSETQ come from the germline V gene. CDR3 length equals 14 residues. The CDR3: CASSRTSGTDTQYF. CDR3 coding DNA: TGCGCCAGCAGCCGGACTAGCGGGACAGATACGCAGTATTTT.

For this clonotype: This sequence may be a read error, since a much larger clone differs from it by one base. This rearrangement joins TRBV4-1 to TRBJ2-3; possible D gene TRBD2, 6 bases. This CDR3 region has 16 residues. Germline V CDR1 and CDR2: MGHRA, YSYEKL. V was pared by 3 bases and J by 5 bases, with 18 bases between. The CDR3 loop reads CASSQVAAGLQDTQYF. The CDR3 nucleotides are TGCGCCAGCAGCCAGGTAGCGGCGGGGCTTCAAGATACGCAGTATTTT.

In its sample, this clonotype was seen many times. This sequence joins TRBV20-1 and TRBJ1-5; TRBD1 might be the D (5 bases). The germline V and J ends were trimmed by 6 bases and 4 bases, with 13 bases remaining between them. In germline, CDR1 is DFQATT, CDR2 SNEGSKA (reference sequence). The CDR3 sequence is 13 residues long. Here the CDR3 DNA reads TGCAGTGCCATCAGGGAAAGGAATCAGCCCCAGCATTTT. The encoded protein is CSAIRERNQPQHF.

This clonotype occurred a few times. J is TRBJ1-5 and V is TRBV19; perhaps TRBD1 as D (6 bases). The CDR3 consists of 14 residues. Germline V lookup: CDR1 LNHDA, CDR2 SQIVND (reference sequence). The V and J ends lost 10 bases and 4 bases respectively, with 17 bases between them. The CDR3 is CATGPGGRNQPQHF. CDR3 nucleotide sequence: TGTGCCACGGGGCCTGGGGGGCGGAATCAGCCCCAGCATTTT.

The chain is built from TRBV18 and TRBJ1-1; weak D call: TRBD1 (6 bases). The CDR3 sequence is 14 residues long. The germline V gene encodes CDR1 KGHSH and CDR2 LQKENI. The V gene lost 8 bases and the J gene lost 4 bases, with 17 bases spanning the gap. The CDR3, as DNA: TGTGCCAGCCGAGACAAAGGGGGTGGCACTGAAGCTTTCTTT. Its protein is CASRDKGGGTEAFF.

This chain uses TRBV27 with TRBJ1-6, with D tentatively TRBD1 (6 bases). Germline CDR1 and CDR2: MNHEY and SMNVEV (reference sequence). This CDR3 contains 19 residues. V was trimmed by 7 bases and J by 10 bases, leaving 32 bases between them. CDR3 amino acids: CASTQRGGGKRSGGSPLHF. CDR3 DNA sequence: TGTGCCAGCACCCAAAGAGGGGGGGGCAAACGAAGCGGGGGATCACCCCTCCACTTT.

In its sample, this clonotype was seen a few times. This sequence joins TRBV6-6 and TRBJ1-2, with D perhaps matching TRBD1 (6 bases). The CDR3 totals 12 residues. V was clipped by 4 bases and J by 6 bases, with 9 bases between them. Germline CDR1 is MNHNY and CDR2 is SVGAGI (reference sequence). The CDR3 DNA follows: TGTGCCAGCAGTTTTCGGACAGATGGCTACACCTTC. Its translation: CASSFRTDGYTF.

This clonotype showed up just a few times. CDR3 sequence (DNA): TGTGCCAGCAGCCTAGAGCTGGCCGGATCTGGTGGAGCTTTCTTT. Translating it yields CASSLELAGSGGAFF. The chain links TRBV4-2 to TRBJ1-1; D gene ambiguous. Per the germline V gene, CDR1 is LGHNA and CDR2 is YNFKEQ. With 4 bases removed from V and 10 bases from J, the gap between germline ends came to 22 bases. The CDR3 has 15 amino acids.

This clonotype was recorded many times. V is TRBV7-9 and J is TRBJ2-1, with 7 bases aligning to TRBD1. CDR1 and CDR2 from the germline V gene are SEHNR and FQNEAQ (reference sequence). V dropped 3 bases and J dropped 2; count of bases not matched to a gene: 7. The CDR3 is made up of 16 amino acids. CDR3 in amino acids: CASSFYRGDTYNEQFF. CDR3 nucleotides: TGTGCCAGCAGCTTTTACAGGGGTGATACCTACAATGAGCAGTTCTTC.